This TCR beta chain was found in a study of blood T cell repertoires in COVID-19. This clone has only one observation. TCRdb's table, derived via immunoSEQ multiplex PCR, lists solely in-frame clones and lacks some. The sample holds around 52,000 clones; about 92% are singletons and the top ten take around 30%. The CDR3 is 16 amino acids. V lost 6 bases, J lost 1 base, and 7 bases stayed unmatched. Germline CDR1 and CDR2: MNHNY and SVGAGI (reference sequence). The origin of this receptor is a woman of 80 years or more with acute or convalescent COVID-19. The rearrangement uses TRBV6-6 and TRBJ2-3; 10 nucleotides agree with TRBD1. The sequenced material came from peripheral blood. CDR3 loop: CASSRPDRGGTDTQYF. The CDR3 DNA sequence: TGTGCCAGCAGCCGCCCGGACAGGGGGGGCACAGATACGCAGTATTTT.